Listed below are T cell receptor beta chains from one sample, sequenced in a study of T-cell memory formation after mild COVID-19. TCRdb reprocessed the 5' RACE reads via MiXCR and lists one record per CDR3 protein. The sample holds 150,000 to 200,000 distinct CDR3 sequences; roughly 28% are singletons and the top ten take around 12%. Sequenced: PBMCs or a T cell subset sorted from them (not recorded which). The origin of the receptors is an adult woman who had mild COVID-19 (a few samples of this study predate the infection). Cell type and time point are not known. The conserved cysteine and the conserved F or W are not part of the CDR3 here.

j_gene,v_gene,CDR3aa
TRBJ2-1,TRBV6-5,ASSYGGAKQF
TRBJ2-7,TRBV6-2/TRBV6-3,ASRLAGGPSNEQY
TRBJ2-4,TRBV20-1,SATGLAGEAKNIQY
TRBJ2-1,TRBV12-3/TRBV12-4,ASSYLGPNDEQF
TRBJ2-3,TRBV6-2/TRBV6-3,ASSYREDTQY
TRBJ1-1,TRBV20-1,SARAGQGTTEAF
TRBJ2-3,TRBV9,ATSDGGTDTQY
TRBJ2-1,TRBV12-3/TRBV12-4,ASSFPGLRSNEQF
TRBJ2-5,TRBV12-3/TRBV12-4,ASSIPGGETQY
TRBJ1-4,TRBV2,ASSASRDEKLF
TRBJ1-1,TRBV7-9,ASSLESGARTEAF
TRBJ1-5,TRBV10-3,AISAFGDLEQPQH
TRBJ1-4,TRBV5-5,ASSGGTGANEKLF
TRBJ2-6,TRBV29-1,SVSDGLRGANVLT
TRBJ2-3,TRBV7-9,ASSQMLAGSTDTQY
TRBJ1-4,TRBV7-9,ASSMDRSEKLF
TRBJ2-7,TRBV18,ASSSTGVSEQY
TRBJ2-7,TRBV4-3,ASSQETSGTSYEQY
TRBJ1-2,TRBV12-3/TRBV12-4,ASSSRSGGGGYT
TRBJ2-2,TRBV6-6,ASRNTGELF
TRBJ2-6,TRBV5-4,ASSLRTSNSGANVLT
TRBJ2-5,TRBV11-2,ASSLQGAPPETQY
TRBJ2-1,TRBV29-1,SVGLVYYEQF
TRBJ1-1,TRBV7-9,ASSYPPHWSGDASTEAF
TRBJ2-2,TRBV11-2,ASSRLPRKLGQFTNTGELF
TRBJ2-1,TRBV30,AWSVGLAGVDEQF
TRBJ2-3,TRBV12-3/TRBV12-4,ASSSDTDTQY
TRBJ2-7,TRBV20-1,SARRDMAYEQY
TRBJ2-1,TRBV24-1,ATSDPAPRDNEQF
TRBJ2-1,TRBV2,ASRLAVYNEQF
TRBJ2-7,TRBV12-3/TRBV12-4,ASGRTGSYEQY
TRBJ2-1,TRBV9,ASSMRQGANEQF
TRBJ1-2,TRBV27,ASSLSSGQINYGYT
TRBJ2-3,TRBV7-3,ASSSGLAGSTDTQY
TRBJ2-7,TRBV5-1,ASSPREGYEQY
TRBJ1-2,TRBV4-3,ASSRNRDGYGYT
TRBJ1-2,TRBV14,ASRPFSDGYT
TRBJ2-3,TRBV3-1,ASSQGALNTQY
TRBJ2-2,TRBV4-1,ASKEAGELRTGELF
TRBJ2-1,TRBV12-3/TRBV12-4,ASSLDRDYNEQF
TRBJ1-1,TRBV30,AWIGAGAEAF
TRBJ1-1,TRBV6-6,ASSWAGEGTEAF
TRBJ2-5,TRBV12-3/TRBV12-4,ASKIHLWETQY
TRBJ2-7,TRBV7-8,ASSAEVRYEQY
TRBJ2-6,TRBV5-4,ASSLDRQGNRESGANVLT
TRBJ1-5,TRBV18,ASSSLSGGNQPQH
TRBJ2-7,TRBV27,ASSFGRGPPYEQY
TRBJ2-3,TRBV5-1,ASWNAGRGDTQY
TRBJ1-6,TRBV12-3/TRBV12-4,ASRPRTYNSPLH
TRBJ2-7,TRBV5-1,ASSLGSGAYEQY
TRBJ1-1,TRBV20-1,SASSGLNTEAF
TRBJ1-1,TRBV7-9,ASSRGGSGAEAF
TRBJ2-3,TRBV10-3,ASYAGRQADTQY
TRBJ1-5,TRBV15,ATSRDRVDQPQH
TRBJ1-2,TRBV20-1,SATDGYGYT
TRBJ2-3,TRBV6-6,ASSPSSSGGPTQY
TRBJ1-3,TRBV5-1,ASSPNAGVPGNTIY
TRBJ2-3,TRBV5-1,ASSLAGYGTDTQY
TRBJ2-3,TRBV11-2,ASSLVGYRQGSTDTQY
TRBJ2-7,TRBV30,ARSGGDYEQY